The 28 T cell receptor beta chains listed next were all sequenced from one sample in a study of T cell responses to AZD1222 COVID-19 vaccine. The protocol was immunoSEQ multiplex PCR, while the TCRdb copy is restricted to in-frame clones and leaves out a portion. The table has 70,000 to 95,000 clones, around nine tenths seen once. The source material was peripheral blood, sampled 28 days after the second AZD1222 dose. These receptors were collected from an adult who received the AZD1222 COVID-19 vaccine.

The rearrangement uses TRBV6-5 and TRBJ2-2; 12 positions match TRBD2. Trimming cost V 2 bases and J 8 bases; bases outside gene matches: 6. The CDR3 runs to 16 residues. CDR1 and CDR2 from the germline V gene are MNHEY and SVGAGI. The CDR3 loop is CASSYRTSGISGELFF. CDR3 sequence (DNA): TGTGCCAGCAGTTACCGGACTAGCGGGATATCGGGGGAGCTGTTTTTT.

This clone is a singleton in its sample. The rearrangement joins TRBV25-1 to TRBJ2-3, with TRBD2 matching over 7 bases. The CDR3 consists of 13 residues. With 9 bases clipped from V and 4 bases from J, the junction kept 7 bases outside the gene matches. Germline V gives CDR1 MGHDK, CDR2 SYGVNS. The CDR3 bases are TGTGCCAGTATAGCGGGTCCCCCAGATACGCAGTATTTT. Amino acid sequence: CASIAGPPDTQYF. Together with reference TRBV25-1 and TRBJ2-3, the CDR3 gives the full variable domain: EADIYQTPRYLVIGTGKKITLECSQTMGHDKMYWYQQDPGMELHLIHYSYGVNSTEKGDLSSESTVSRIRTEHFPLTLESARPSHTSQYLCASIAGPPDTQYFGPGTRLTVL.

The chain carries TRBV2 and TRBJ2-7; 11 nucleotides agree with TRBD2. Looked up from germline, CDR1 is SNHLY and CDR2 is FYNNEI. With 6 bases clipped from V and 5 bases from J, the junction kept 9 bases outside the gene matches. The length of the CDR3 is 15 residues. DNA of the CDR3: TGTGCCAGCAGACGCTTACTAGCGGGAGCGGACGAGCAGTACTTC. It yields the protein CASRRLLAGADEQYF.

This chain's CDR3 is CSAPPLSGYTF. The CDR3, as DNA: TGCAGTGCTCCCCCTCTATCGGGCTACACCTTC. This rearrangement joins TRBV20-1 to TRBJ1-2; D not resolved. This CDR3 spans 11 amino acids. With 5 bases removed from V and 8 bases from J, the gap between germline ends came to 12 bases. Germline assignment: CDR1 DFQATT and CDR2 SNEGSKA (reference sequence).

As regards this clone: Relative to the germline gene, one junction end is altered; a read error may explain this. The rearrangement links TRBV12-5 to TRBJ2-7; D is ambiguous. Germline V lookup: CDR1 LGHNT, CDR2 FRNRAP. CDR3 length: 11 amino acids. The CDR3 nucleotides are TGTGCTAGTGGTTTGGTAGGAAGACCCGTCTTC. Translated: CASGLVGRPVF.

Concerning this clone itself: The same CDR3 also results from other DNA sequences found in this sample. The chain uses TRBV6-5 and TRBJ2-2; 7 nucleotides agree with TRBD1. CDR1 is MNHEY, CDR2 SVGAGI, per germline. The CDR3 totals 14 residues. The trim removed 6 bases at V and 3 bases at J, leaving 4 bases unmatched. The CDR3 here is CASRPGQYTGELFF. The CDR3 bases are TGTGCCAGCAGACCGGGACAGTACACCGGGGAGCTGTTTTTT.

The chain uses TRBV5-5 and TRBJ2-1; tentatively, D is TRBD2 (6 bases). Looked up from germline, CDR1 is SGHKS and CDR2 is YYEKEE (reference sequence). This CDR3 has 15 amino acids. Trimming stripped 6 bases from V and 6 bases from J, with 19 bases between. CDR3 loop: CASTPGGPTFNEQFF. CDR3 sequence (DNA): TGTGCCAGCACCCCCGGGGGACCGACTTTCAATGAGCAGTTCTTC.

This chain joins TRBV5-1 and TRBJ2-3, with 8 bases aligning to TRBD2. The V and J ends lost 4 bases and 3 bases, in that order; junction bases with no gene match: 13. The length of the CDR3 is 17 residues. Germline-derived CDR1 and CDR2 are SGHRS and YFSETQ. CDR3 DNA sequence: TGCGCCAGCAGCCGTTCTGGAGGCGGGAGGACTACAGATACGCAGTATTTT. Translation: CASSRSGGGRTTDTQYF.

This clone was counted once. Written as DNA, the CDR3 is TGTGCCAGTAGTATAGATTGGGCGGGGCTCACAGATACGCAGTATTTT. Encoded protein: CASSIDWAGLTDTQYF. The genes are TRBV19 and TRBJ2-3; perhaps TRBD2 as D (6 bases). This CDR3 comprises 16 residues. The V gene's germline CDR1 is LNHDA and CDR2 SQIVND (reference sequence). V was shortened by 0 bases and J by 2 bases, with 12 bases between the two germline ends.

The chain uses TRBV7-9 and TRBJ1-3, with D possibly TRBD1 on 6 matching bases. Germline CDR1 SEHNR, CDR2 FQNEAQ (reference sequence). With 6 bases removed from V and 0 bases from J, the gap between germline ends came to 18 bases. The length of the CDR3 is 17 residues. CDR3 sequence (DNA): TGTGCCAGCAGACCGGTGGGGACAAAGAGCTCTGGAAACACCATATATTTT. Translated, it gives CASRPVGTKSSGNTIYF. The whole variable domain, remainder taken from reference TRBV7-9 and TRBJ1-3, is DTGVSQNPRHKITKRGQNVTFRCDPISEHNRLYWYRQTLGQGPEFLTYFQNEAQLEKSRLLSDRFSAERPKGSFSTLEIQRTEQGDSAMYLCASRPVGTKSSGNTIYFGEGSWLTVV.

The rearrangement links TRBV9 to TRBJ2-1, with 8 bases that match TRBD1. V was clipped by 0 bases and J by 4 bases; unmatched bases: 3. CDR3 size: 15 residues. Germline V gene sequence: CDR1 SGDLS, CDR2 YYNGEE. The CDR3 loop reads CASSVGDRGYNEQFF. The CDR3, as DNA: TGTGCCAGCAGCGTAGGCGACAGGGGTTACAATGAGCAGTTCTTC.

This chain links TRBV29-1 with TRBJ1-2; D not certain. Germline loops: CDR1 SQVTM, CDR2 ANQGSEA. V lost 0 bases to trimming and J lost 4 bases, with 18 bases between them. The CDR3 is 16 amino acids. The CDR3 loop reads CSVEDKEVPEIYGYTF. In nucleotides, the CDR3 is TGCAGCGTTGAAGACAAGGAGGTCCCCGAAATCTATGGCTACACCTTC.

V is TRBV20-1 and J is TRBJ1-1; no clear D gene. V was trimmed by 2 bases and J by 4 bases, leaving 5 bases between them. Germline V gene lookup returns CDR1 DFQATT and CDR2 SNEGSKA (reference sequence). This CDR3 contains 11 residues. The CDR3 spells CSARRSTEAFF. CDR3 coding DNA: TGCAGTGCTAGACGGTCCACTGAAGCTTTCTTT.

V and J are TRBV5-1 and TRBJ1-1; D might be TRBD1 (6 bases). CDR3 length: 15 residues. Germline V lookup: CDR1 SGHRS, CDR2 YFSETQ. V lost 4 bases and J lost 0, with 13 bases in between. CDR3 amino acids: CASSTLTGLNTEAFF. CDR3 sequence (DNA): TGCGCCAGCAGCACCCTGACAGGCTTGAACACTGAAGCTTTCTTT.

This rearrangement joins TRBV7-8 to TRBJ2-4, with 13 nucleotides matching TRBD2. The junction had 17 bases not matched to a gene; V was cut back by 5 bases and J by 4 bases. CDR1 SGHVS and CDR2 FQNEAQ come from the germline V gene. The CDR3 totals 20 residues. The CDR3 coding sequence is TGTGCCAGCAGCCGCGGACTAGCGGGAGAGTTTGGGTCAAGAAAAAACATTCAGTACTTC. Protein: CASSRGLAGEFGSRKNIQYF.

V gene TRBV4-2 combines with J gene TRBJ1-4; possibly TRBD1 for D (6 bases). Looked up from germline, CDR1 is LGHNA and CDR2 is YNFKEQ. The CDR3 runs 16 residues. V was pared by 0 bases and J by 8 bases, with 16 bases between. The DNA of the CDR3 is TGTGCCAGCAGCCAAGATCCCAGTCAGGGGAGGGAAAAACTGTTTTTT. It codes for CASSQDPSQGREKLFF.

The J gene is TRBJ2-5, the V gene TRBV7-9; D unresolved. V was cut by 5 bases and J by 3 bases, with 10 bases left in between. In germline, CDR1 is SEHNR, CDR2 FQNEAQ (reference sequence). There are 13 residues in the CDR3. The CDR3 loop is CASSPGTEETQYF. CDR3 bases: TGTGCCAGCAGCCCCGGCACGGAAGAGACCCAGTACTTC.

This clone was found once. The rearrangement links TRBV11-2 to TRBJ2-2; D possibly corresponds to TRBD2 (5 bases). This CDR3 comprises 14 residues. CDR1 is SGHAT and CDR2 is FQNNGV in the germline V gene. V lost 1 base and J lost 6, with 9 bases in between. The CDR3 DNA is TGTGCCAGCAGCTTAGGAGGGAATCCCGGGGAGCTGTTTTTT. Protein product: CASSLGGNPGELFF.

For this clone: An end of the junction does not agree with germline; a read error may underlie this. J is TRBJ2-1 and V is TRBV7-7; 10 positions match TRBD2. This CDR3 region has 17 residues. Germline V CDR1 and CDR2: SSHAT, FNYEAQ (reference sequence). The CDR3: CASSPRPGTSVYNEQFF. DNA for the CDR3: TGTGCTAGCAGCCCTAGACCCGGGACTAGCGTTTACAATGAGCAGTTCTTC.

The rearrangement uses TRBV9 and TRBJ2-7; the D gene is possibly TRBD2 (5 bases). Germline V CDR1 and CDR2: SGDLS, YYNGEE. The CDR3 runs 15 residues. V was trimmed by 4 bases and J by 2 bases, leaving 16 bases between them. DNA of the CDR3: TGTGCCAGCAGCCCTTCCGAGGGCACGACCTACGAGCAGTACTTC. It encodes CASSPSEGTTYEQYF.

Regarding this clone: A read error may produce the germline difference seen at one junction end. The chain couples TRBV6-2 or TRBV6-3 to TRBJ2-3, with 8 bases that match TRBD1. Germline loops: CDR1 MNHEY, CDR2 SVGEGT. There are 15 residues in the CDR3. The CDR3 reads CASSHSDRVTDTQYF. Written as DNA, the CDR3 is TGTGCCAGCAGTCACTCGGACAGGGTAACAGATACGCAGTATTTT.

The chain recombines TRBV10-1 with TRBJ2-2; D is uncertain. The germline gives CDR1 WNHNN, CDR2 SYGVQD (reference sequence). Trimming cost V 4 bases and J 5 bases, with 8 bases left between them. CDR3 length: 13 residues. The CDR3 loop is CASSATETGELFF. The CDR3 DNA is TGCGCCAGCAGTGCGACGGAGACCGGGGAGCTGTTTTTT.

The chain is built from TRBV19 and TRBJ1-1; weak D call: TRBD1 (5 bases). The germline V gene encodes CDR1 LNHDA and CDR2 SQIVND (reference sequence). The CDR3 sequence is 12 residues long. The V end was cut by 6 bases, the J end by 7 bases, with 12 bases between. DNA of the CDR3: TGTGCCAGTAGGACGGGGACGGTTGAAGCTTTCTTT. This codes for CASRTGTVEAFF.

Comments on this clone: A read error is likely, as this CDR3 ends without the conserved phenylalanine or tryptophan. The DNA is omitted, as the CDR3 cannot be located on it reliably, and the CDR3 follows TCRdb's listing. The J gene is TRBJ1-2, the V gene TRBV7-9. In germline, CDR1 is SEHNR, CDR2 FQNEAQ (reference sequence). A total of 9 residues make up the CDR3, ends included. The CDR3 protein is CASSPDGFL.

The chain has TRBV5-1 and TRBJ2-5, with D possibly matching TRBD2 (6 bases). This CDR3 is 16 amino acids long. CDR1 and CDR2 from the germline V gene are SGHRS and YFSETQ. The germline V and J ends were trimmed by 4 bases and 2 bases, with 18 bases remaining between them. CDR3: CASSPGRASLQETQYF. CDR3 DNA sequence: TGCGCCAGCAGCCCCGGGAGAGCAAGCTTACAAGAGACCCAGTACTTC.

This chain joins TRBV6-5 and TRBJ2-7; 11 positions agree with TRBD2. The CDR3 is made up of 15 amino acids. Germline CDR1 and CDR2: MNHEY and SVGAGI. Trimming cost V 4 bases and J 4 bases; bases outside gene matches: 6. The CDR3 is CASSSWTSGYYEQYF. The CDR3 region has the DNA TGTGCCAGCAGTTCCTGGACTAGCGGGTATTACGAGCAGTACTTC.

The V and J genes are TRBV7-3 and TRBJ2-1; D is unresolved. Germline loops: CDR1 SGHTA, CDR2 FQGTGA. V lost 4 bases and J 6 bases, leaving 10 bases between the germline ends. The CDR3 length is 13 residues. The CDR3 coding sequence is TGTGCCAGCAGCTCCTCTAGAGGCAATGAGCAGTTCTTC. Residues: CASSSSRGNEQFF.

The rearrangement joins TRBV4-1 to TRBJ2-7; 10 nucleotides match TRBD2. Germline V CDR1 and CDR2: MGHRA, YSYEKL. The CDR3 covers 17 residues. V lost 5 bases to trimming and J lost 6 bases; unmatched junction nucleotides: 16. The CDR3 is CASSDLAGVSNTGEQYF. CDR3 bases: TGCGCCAGCAGCGATCTAGCGGGAGTATCTAATACAGGCGAGCAGTACTTC.